This T cell receptor (beta chain) was found in a study of T cell responses to AZD1222 COVID-19 vaccine. Study outcomes and limitations: AZD1222 recipients seropositive at baseline numbered only 6 or 7.

Concerning this clone itself: Its specificity is not known. The sample holds other DNA sequences that translate to the same CDR3.

In germline, CDR1 is MNHEY, CDR2 SVGAGI. This CDR3 spans 13 amino acids. V trimming: 6 bases; J trimming: 0 bases; junction bases outside the gene matches: 1. Using immunoSEQ multiplex PCR, the repertoire was profiled, and TCRdb retains in-frame clones only, with some absent. Of 120,000 to 150,000 clones listed, 75% to 90% are singletons. Sequenced material: peripheral blood, taken on day 0 of MenACWY control vaccination. This sequence originates from an adult in good health. The rearrangement joins TRBV6-5 to TRBJ1-1; 7 bases are shared with TRBD1. The CDR3 DNA is TGTGCCAGCAGGGGACAGATGAACACTGAAGCTTTCTTT. It yields the protein CASRGQMNTEAFF.